The 14 T cell receptor beta chains in this list originate from one sample, sequenced in a study of OX40 agonist ivuxolimab in advanced cancers. Profiling relied on immunoSEQ multiplex PCR, and the TCRdb table lists in-frame clones only, not all of them. The sample comprises approximately 63,000 clones, roughly 88% of which are singletons, and more than 0.9% rests with the top ten. The sample was CD4+ or CD8+ T cells sorted from blood, taken in a trial of the OX40 agonist ivuxolimab. The origin of the receptors is an adult with an advanced solid tumor such as melanoma, head and neck, liver or kidney cancer.

The chain has TRBV7-9 and TRBJ2-1; tentatively, D is TRBD1 (5 bases). The CDR3 length is 14 residues. V lost 4 bases and J lost 6, with 13 bases in between. The germline gives CDR1 SEHNR, CDR2 FQNEAQ (reference sequence). CDR3 DNA sequence: TGTGCCAGCAGCTCAGGCCGCCAGGGCAATGAGCAGTTCTTC. This gives the protein CASSSGRQGNEQFF.

This clone was found once. The chain carries TRBV19 and TRBJ1-1; possible D gene TRBD1, 5 bases. The CDR3 has 14 amino acids. The germline V gene encodes CDR1 LNHDA and CDR2 SQIVND (reference sequence). Trimming took off 4 bases at V and 5 bases at J, with 14 bases between the two ends. The CDR3 loop reads CASSTLGGGTEAFF. DNA of the CDR3: TGTGCCAGTAGTACACTTGGGGGGGGGACTGAAGCTTTCTTT.

CDR3 in amino acids: CASSPSSGHSYEQYF. CDR3 DNA sequence: TGTGCCAGCAGCCCATCTAGCGGACACTCCTACGAGCAGTACTTC. The rearrangement joins TRBV7-2 to TRBJ2-7; 7 bases fit TRBD2. Per the germline V gene, CDR1 is SGHTA and CDR2 is FQGNSA. J gave up 0 bases and V 5 bases, and 7 bases lay outside the gene matches. The CDR3 contains 15 residues.

The rearrangement uses TRBV5-1 and TRBJ2-3; 7 bases are shared with TRBD2. The length of the CDR3 is 15 residues. V was clipped by 0 bases and J by 6 bases; unmatched bases: 7. Germline-derived CDR1 and CDR2 are SGHRS and YFSETQ. The CDR3 spells CASSLGLAVTDTQYF. For the CDR3, the DNA is TGCGCCAGCAGCTTGGGGCTAGCGGTCACCGATACGCAGTATTTT.

This clone was seen a few times. The chain combines TRBV7-3 with TRBJ1-2; 8 bases match TRBD1. The CDR3 totals 13 residues. The junction had 7 bases not matched to a gene; V was cut back by 5 bases and J by 8 bases. The germline V gene has CDR1 SGHTA and CDR2 FQGTGA. The CDR3 protein is CASSQGQGRGYTF. The DNA for the CDR3 is TGTGCCAGCAGCCAAGGACAGGGTCGCGGCTACACCTTC.

The chain couples TRBV29-1 to TRBJ2-2, with 7 bases identical to TRBD2. Trimming took 3 bases from V and 0 from J; bases not matched to a gene: 4. Germline V CDR1 and CDR2: SQVTM, ANQGSEA. The CDR3 is 15 amino acids. The CDR3 loop reads CSVEWRESNTGELFF. CDR3 bases: TGCAGCGTTGAGTGGCGGGAGTCGAACACCGGGGAGCTGTTTTTT.

This clone occurred a few times. V usage is TRBV5-4 and J usage is TRBJ2-5; the match to TRBD1 covers 7 bases. With V trimmed by 4 bases and J by 4 bases, 4 bases remained unmatched. CDR1 is SGHNT and CDR2 is YYREEE in the germline V gene (reference sequence). CDR3 length: 13 amino acids. CDR3 protein: CASSPDRAETQYF. For the CDR3, the DNA is TGTGCCAGCAGCCCTGACAGGGCAGAGACCCAGTACTTC.

V is TRBV7-3 and J is TRBJ2-6; 12 bases agree with TRBD2. CDR1 is SGHTA, CDR2 FQGTGA, per germline. V lost 3 bases to trimming and J lost 4 bases; unmatched junction nucleotides: 7. This CDR3 region has 18 residues. CDR3 sequence: CASSFPTSGSRGANVLTF. For the CDR3, the DNA is TGTGCCAGCAGCTTCCCGACTAGCGGGAGCAGAGGGGCCAACGTCCTGACTTTC.

This clone was detected only once. The V call is TRBV15, the J call TRBJ2-5; D perhaps matches TRBD1 (5 bases). Germline-derived CDR1 and CDR2 are LNHNV and YYDKDF (reference sequence). Trimming took off 0 bases at V and 5 bases at J, with 19 bases between the two ends. This CDR3 comprises 17 residues. As DNA, the CDR3 is TGTGCCACCAGCAGAGATGTCGTTCGGCCAGGGTTGGAGACCCAGTACTTC. Translating it yields CATSRDVVRPGLETQYF. The whole variable domain, filled in from reference TRBV15 and TRBJ2-5, reads DAMVIQNPRYQVTQFGKPVTLSCSQTLNHNVMYWYQQKSSQAPKLLFHYYDKDFNNEADTPDNFQSRRPNTSFCFLDIRSPGLGDTAMYLCATSRDVVRPGLETQYFGPGTRLLVL.

J is TRBJ2-1 and V is TRBV5-1; TRBD1 or TRBD2 may be the D gene (5 bases each). The CDR3 runs to 15 residues. With 2 bases removed from V and 0 bases from J, the gap between germline ends came to 9 bases. Per the germline V gene, CDR1 is SGHRS and CDR2 is YFSETQ. The CDR3 sequence is CASSFEGSSYNEQFF. The CDR3 DNA reads TGCGCCAGCAGCTTCGAGGGGAGCTCCTACAATGAGCAGTTCTTC. Using reference TRBV5-1 and TRBJ2-1 for the parts outside the CDR3, the full variable domain is KAGVTQTPRYLIKTRGQQVTLSCSPISGHRSVSWYQQTPGQGLQFLFEYFSETQRNKGNFPGRFSGRQFSNSRSEMNVSTLELGDSALYLCASSFEGSSYNEQFFGPGTRLTVL.

The chain couples TRBV6-1 to TRBJ2-7; D is unresolved. CDR3 length: 12 amino acids. Germline loops: CDR1 MNHNS, CDR2 SASEGT. The V end lost 11 bases, the J end lost 4 bases, and 15 bases lay between the germline ends. CDR3 residues: CASGGTWYEQYF. The CDR3, as DNA: TGTGCCTCTGGTGGCACTTGGTACGAGCAGTACTTC.

This chain links TRBV28 with TRBJ2-7; D is undetermined. Germline V CDR1 and CDR2: MDHEN, SYDVKM. This CDR3 has 13 residues. V gave up 1 base and J gave up 6 bases, with 10 bases separating them. The CDR3 reads CASSLLGFGEQYF. In DNA, the CDR3 is TGTGCCAGCAGTTTATTGGGTTTTGGCGAGCAGTACTTC.

This rearrangement joins TRBV6-5 to TRBJ2-1; TRBD2 aligns across 9 bases. This CDR3 spans 15 amino acids. CDR1 is MNHEY and CDR2 is SVGAGI in the germline V gene. Unmatched junction bases numbered 11, after V lost 8 bases and J lost 6 bases. The CDR3 nucleotides read TGTGCCAGCTTGAGGTGGCGGGAGGGCGTCAATGAGCAGTTCTTC. Protein sequence: CASLRWREGVNEQFF.

J is TRBJ2-1 and V is TRBV5-4; the D is unclear. This CDR3 is 15 amino acids long. Deletions cut 1 base from V and 8 bases from J, with 16 bases between. Germline loops: CDR1 SGHNT, CDR2 YYREEE (reference sequence). The CDR3 nucleotides read TGTGCCAGCAGCTTGTTTGGGCTAGATGGCGATGAGCAGTTCTTC. This codes for CASSLFGLDGDEQFF.